The 8 T cell receptor beta chains given below trace back to one sample, sequenced in a study of beta chain features in type 1 diabetes. Reverse transcription of all isolated RNA meant that expressed TCRB transcripts were sequenced. Some clones are missing from TCRdb's copy, which holds only in-frame ones; the method was immunoSEQ multiplex PCR. The table includes a few hundred thousand clones, roughly 16% detected once. The specimen was naive CD4+ T cells from blood. These receptors were collected from a woman aged 18-29 years in good health.

This clone showed up just a few times. V is TRBV29-1 and J is TRBJ2-7; 9 bases map to TRBD1. Trimming removed 5 bases from V and 3 bases from J; junction bases left unmatched: 5. The CDR3 contains 13 residues. CDR1 is SQVTM, CDR2 ANQGSEA, per germline. The CDR3 sequence is CSVSGTGNYEQYF. CDR3 in DNA: TGCAGCGTTTCCGGGACAGGGAACTACGAGCAGTACTTC.

This chain joins TRBV27 and TRBJ2-3; TRBD2 aligns across 8 bases. The CDR3 is 16 amino acids. Germline-derived CDR1 and CDR2 are MNHEY and SMNVEV (reference sequence). J lost 2 bases, V lost 9 bases, and 13 bases had no gene match. CDR3 nucleotides: TGTGCCAGTCGACTAGCTGGACTAGCAGCCACAGATACGCAGTATTTT. Protein sequence: CASRLAGLAATDTQYF.

In its sample, this clone was seen a few times. The chain uses TRBV7-9 and TRBJ1-4; D might be TRBD1 (6 bases). The length of the CDR3 is 16 residues. Germline CDR1 SEHNR, CDR2 FQNEAQ (reference sequence). Trimming took off 5 bases at V and 4 bases at J, with 17 bases between the two ends. CDR3 amino acids: CASSNGQPSGNEKLFF. CDR3 DNA: TGTGCCAGCAGCAACGGACAGCCGTCGGGTAATGAAAAACTGTTTTTT.

J is TRBJ2-1 and V is TRBV28, with a weak D call TRBD2 (6 bases). This CDR3 contains 15 residues. V gave up 7 bases and J gave up 6 bases, with 19 bases separating them. CDR1 and CDR2 (germline): MDHEN, SYDVKM. Here the CDR3 reads CASTDVGVSGNEQFF. The CDR3 DNA follows: TGTGCCAGCACGGATGTCGGAGTTAGCGGCAATGAGCAGTTCTTC.

V gene TRBV5-6 combines with J gene TRBJ1-2; 10 bases map to TRBD1. The CDR3 is made up of 16 amino acids. Germline V gives CDR1 SGHDT, CDR2 YYEEEE. V dropped 4 bases and J dropped 2; count of bases not matched to a gene: 8. This CDR3 is CASSHWGTGVNYGYTF. The CDR3 DNA reads as TGTGCCAGCAGCCACTGGGGGACAGGGGTAAACTATGGCTACACCTTC.

The chain is built from TRBV6-6 and TRBJ1-2; perhaps TRBD1 as D (5 bases). The V and J ends lost 8 bases and 8 bases respectively, with 18 bases between them. The CDR3 sequence is 13 residues long. Germline-derived CDR1 and CDR2 are MNHNY and SVGAGI (reference sequence). The CDR3 sequence is CASRGSGAGGYTF. The CDR3 nucleotides are TGTGCCAGCCGTGGGAGCGGGGCGGGAGGCTACACCTTC.

The chain employs TRBV7-2 and TRBJ2-5; 8 positions match TRBD1. The CDR3 runs 14 residues. The germline V gene has CDR1 SGHTA and CDR2 FQGNSA. The J segment lost 1 base and the V segment lost 7 bases, leaving 5 bases of the junction unmatched. CDR3 residues: CASTRDRSQETQYF. The CDR3 nucleotides read TGTGCCAGCACCAGGGACAGGTCCCAAGAGACCCAGTACTTC. The whole variable domain, remainder taken from reference TRBV7-2 and TRBJ2-5, is GAGVSQSPSNKVTEKGKDVELRCDPISGHTALYWYRQSLGQGLEFLIYFQGNSAPDKSGLPSDRFSAERTGGSVSTLTIQRTQQEDSAVYLCASTRDRSQETQYFGPGTRLLVL.

This clone has more than one count but fewer than ten. This sample includes further DNA sequences coding for the same CDR3. CDR3 residues: CATSRDGQAQETQYF. CDR3 nucleotide sequence: TGTGCCACCAGCAGAGATGGACAGGCCCAAGAGACCCAGTACTTC. The gene calls are TRBV15 and TRBJ2-5, with 7 nucleotides matching TRBD1. The CDR3 is 15 residues long. In germline, CDR1 is LNHNV, CDR2 YYDKDF (reference sequence). Trimming removed 0 bases from V and 1 base from J; junction bases left unmatched: 2.